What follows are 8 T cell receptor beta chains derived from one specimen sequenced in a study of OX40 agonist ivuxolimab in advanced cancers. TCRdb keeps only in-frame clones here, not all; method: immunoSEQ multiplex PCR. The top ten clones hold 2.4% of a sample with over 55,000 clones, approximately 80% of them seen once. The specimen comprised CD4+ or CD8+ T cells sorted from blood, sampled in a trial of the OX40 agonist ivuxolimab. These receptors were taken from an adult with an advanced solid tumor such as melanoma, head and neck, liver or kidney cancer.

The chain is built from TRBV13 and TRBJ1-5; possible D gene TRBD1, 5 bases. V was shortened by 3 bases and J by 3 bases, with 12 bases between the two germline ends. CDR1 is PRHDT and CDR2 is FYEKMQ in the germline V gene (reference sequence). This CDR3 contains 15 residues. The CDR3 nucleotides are TGTGCCAGCAGCTTCCCCGGGGCGTACAATCAGCCCCAGCATTTT. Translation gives CASSFPGAYNQPQHF. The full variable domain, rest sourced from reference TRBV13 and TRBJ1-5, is AAGVIQSPRHLIKEKRETATLKCYPIPRHDTVYWYQQGPGQDPQFLISFYEKMQSDKGSIPDRFSAQQFSDYHSELNMSSLELGDSALYFCASSFPGAYNQPQHFGDGTRLSIL.

For the CDR3, the DNA is TGCAGTGCTCGGTTGGGGGGTGAAGCTTTCTTT. Residues: CSARLGGEAFF. The chain has TRBV20-1 and TRBJ1-1, with a weak D call TRBD1 (5 bases). Trimming removed 5 bases at V and 7 bases at J, with 11 bases between. The CDR3 length is 11 residues. The germline V gene encodes CDR1 DFQATT and CDR2 SNEGSKA (reference sequence).

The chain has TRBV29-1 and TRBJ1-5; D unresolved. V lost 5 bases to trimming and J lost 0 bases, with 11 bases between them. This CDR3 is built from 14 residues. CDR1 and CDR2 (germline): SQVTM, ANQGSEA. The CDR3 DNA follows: TGCAGCGTTTCGGAAGGGAATAGCAATCAGCCCCAGCATTTT. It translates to CSVSEGNSNQPQHF.

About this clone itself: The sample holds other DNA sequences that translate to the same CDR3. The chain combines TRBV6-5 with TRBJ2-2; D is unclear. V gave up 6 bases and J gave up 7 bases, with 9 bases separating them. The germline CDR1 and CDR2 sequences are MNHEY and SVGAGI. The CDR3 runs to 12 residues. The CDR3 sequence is CASRTSVGELFF. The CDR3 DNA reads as TGTGCCAGCAGAACGTCCGTCGGGGAGCTGTTTTTT.

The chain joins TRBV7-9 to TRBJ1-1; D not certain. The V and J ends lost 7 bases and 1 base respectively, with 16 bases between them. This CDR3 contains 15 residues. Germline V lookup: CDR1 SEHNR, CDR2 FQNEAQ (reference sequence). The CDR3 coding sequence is TGTGCCAGCACAGACTCCGCCCTGGGGAACACTGAAGCTTTCTTT. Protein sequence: CASTDSALGNTEAFF.

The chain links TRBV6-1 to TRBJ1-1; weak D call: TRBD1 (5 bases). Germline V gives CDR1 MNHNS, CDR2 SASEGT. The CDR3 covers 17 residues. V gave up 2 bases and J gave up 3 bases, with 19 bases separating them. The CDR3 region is CASSEILGTLEHTEAFF. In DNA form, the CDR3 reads TGTGCCAGCAGTGAAATCCTTGGGACCCTGGAACACACTGAAGCTTTCTTT.

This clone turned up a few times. The CDR3 protein is CSAPPFGGGTEAFF. The CDR3 DNA reads as TGCAGCGCTCCCCCGTTTGGGGGCGGCACTGAAGCTTTCTTT. The rearrangement links TRBV29-1 to TRBJ1-1, with a weak D call TRBD1 (6 bases). V lost 7 bases to trimming and J lost 4 bases, with 19 bases between them. CDR1 and CDR2 from the germline V gene are SQVTM and ANQGSEA. This CDR3 spans 14 amino acids.

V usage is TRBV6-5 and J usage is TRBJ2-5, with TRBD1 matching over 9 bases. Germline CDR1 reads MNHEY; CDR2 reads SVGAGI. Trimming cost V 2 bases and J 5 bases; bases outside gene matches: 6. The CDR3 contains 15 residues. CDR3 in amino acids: CASSYGTGLGETQYF. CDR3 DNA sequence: TGTGCCAGCAGTTACGGGACAGGGCTAGGGGAGACCCAGTACTTC.